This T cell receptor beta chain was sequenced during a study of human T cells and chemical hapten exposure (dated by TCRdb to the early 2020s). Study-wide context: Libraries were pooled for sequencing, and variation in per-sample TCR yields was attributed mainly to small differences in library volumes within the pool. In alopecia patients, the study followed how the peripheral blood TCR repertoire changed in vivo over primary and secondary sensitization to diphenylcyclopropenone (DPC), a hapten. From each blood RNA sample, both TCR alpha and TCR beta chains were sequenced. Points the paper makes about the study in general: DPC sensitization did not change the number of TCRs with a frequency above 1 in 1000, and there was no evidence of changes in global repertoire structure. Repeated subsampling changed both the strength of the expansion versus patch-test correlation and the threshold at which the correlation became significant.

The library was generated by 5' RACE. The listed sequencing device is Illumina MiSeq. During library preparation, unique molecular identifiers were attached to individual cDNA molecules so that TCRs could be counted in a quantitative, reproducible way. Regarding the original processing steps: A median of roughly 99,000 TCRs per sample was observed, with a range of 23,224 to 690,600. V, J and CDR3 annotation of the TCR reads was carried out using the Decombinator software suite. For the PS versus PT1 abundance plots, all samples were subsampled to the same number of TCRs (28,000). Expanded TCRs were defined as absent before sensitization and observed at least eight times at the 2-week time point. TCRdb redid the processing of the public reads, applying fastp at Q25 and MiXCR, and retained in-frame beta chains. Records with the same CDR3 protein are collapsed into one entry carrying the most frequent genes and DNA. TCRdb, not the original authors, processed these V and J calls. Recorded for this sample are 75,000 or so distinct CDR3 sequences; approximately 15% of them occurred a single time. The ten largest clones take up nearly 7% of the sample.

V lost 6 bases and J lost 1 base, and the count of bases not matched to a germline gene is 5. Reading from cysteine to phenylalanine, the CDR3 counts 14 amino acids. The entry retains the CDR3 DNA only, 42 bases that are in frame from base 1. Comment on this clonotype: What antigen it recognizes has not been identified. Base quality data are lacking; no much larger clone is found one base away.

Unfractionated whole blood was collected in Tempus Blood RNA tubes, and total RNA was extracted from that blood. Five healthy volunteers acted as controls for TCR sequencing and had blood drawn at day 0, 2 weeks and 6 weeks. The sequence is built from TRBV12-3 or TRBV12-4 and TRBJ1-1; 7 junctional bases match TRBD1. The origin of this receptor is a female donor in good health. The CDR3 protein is CASSRDRTNTEAFF. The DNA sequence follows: TGTGCCAGCAGCCGGGACAGAACGAACACTGAAGCTTTCTTT.